Below, 7 T cell receptor beta chains from the same sample are listed, as sequenced in a study of cytomegalovirus exposure and HLA in healthy donors. A multiplex PCR was run with 60 Vbeta primers and 13 Jbeta primers. The repertoire was sequenced with immunoSEQ multiplex PCR; TCRdb's copy has only in-frame clones and lacks some. The table lists more than 90,000 clones, approximately 71% of them singletons. The sample taken for sequencing was PBMCs. All receptors come from a man aged 50 to 60 in good health and CMV-seronegative.

Only a few counts were recorded for this clone. The chain couples TRBV10-3 to TRBJ1-1; D unresolved. Per the germline V gene, CDR1 is ENHRY and CDR2 is SYGVKD. The CDR3 covers 14 residues. V was shortened by 0 bases and J by 3 bases, with 8 bases between the two germline ends. CDR3 region: CAISESETDTEAFF. The CDR3 DNA reads as TGTGCCATCAGTGAGTCCGAAACGGACACTGAAGCTTTCTTT.

The genes are TRBV4-1 and TRBJ2-1; no firm D call. Between the trimmed V and J ends, which lost 3 bases and 7 bases, there was a span of 7 bases. Germline CDR1 and CDR2: MGHRA and YSYEKL. There are 12 residues in the CDR3. CDR3 sequence: CASSHVMNEQFF. As DNA, the CDR3 is TGCGCCAGCAGCCATGTTATGAATGAGCAGTTCTTC.

This clone was recorded only once. The chain couples TRBV10-3 to TRBJ1-1; TRBD1 aligns across 8 bases. The V gene end was trimmed by 11 bases and the J gene end by 6 bases; junction bases not matched to a gene: 11. The germline V gene has CDR1 ENHRY and CDR2 SYGVKD. The CDR3 spans 13 residues. Here the CDR3 reads CASADRDGAEAFF. In DNA, the CDR3 is TGTGCCTCCGCGGACAGGGACGGCGCTGAAGCTTTCTTT.

This chain joins TRBV6-1 and TRBJ2-7; 10 bases map to TRBD1. The CDR3 is made up of 15 amino acids. Germline V gene sequence: CDR1 MNHNS, CDR2 SASEGT. Trimming took 9 bases from V and 3 from J; bases not matched to a gene: 11. CDR3 in DNA: TGTGCCAGTATTGAGACCGGGACAGGGGTCTACGAGCAGTACTTC. Protein: CASIETGTGVYEQYF.

The chain uses TRBV4-1 and TRBJ2-5; 8 nucleotides match TRBD1. There are 15 residues in the CDR3. The germline V gene has CDR1 MGHRA and CDR2 YSYEKL. Unmatched junction bases numbered 5, after V lost 0 bases and J lost 5 bases. DNA of the CDR3: TGCGCCAGCAGCCAAGACGACAGGGGACAGGAGACCCAGTACTTC. The encoded protein is CASSQDDRGQETQYF.

The chain recombines TRBV14 with TRBJ1-1; a possible D gene is TRBD1 (6 bases). The CDR3 loop spans 14 amino acids. Germline CDR1 is SGHDN and CDR2 is FVKESK. V was pared by 3 bases and J by 1 base, with 9 bases between. CDR3: CASSQRGKNTEAFF. The CDR3 DNA reads as TGTGCCAGCAGCCAGAGGGGGAAGAACACTGAAGCTTTCTTT. Full variable domain (remainder filled in from reference TRBV14 and TRBJ1-1): EAGVTQFPSHSVIEKGQTVTLRCDPISGHDNLYWYRRVMGKEIKFLLHFVKESKQDESGMPNNRFLAERTGGTYSTLKVQPAELEDSGVYFCASSQRGKNTEAFFGQGTRLTVV.

The chain recombines TRBV5-6 with TRBJ1-4; D is unclear. V was shortened by 3 bases and J by 0 bases, with 6 bases between the two germline ends. The CDR3 is made up of 14 amino acids. Germline-derived CDR1 and CDR2 are SGHDT and YYEEEE. The CDR3 here is CASSWTATNEKLFF. The CDR3 DNA reads TGTGCCAGCAGCTGGACTGCAACTAATGAAAAACTGTTTTTT.